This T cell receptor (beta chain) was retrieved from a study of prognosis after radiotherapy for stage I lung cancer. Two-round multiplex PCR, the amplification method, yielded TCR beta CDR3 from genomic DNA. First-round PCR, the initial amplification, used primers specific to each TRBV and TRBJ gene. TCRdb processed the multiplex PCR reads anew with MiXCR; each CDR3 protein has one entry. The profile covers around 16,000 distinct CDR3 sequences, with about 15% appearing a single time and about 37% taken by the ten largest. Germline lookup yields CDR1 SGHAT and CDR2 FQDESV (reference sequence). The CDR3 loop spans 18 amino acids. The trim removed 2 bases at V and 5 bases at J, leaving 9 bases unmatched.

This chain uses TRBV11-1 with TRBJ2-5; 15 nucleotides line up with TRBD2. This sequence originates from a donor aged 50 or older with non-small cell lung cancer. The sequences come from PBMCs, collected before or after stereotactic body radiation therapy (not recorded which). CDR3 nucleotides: TGTGCCAGCAGCTTAAATCTCGGGACTAGCGGGGGGTGGGAGACCCAGTACTTC. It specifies CASSLNLGTSGGWETQYF.